The source of this T cell receptor beta chain is a study of T-cell memory formation after mild COVID-19. The germline V gene has CDR1 SQVTM and CDR2 ANQGSEA. V lost 6 bases, J lost 5 bases, and 13 bases lay in between. The CDR3 loop spans 12 amino acids. MiXCR, applied by TCRdb to the 5' RACE reads, yields one record per CDR3 protein. Of about 560,000 distinct CDR3 sequences in the sample, 20% to 25% are singletons; the top ten hold 7% to 9%. This sequence joins TRBV29-1 and TRBJ1-2; the D gene is possibly TRBD1 (6 bases). Sequenced: PBMCs or a T cell subset sorted from them (not recorded which). The sequence was collected from an adult woman who had mild COVID-19 (a few samples of this study predate the infection). Cell type and time point are not known. CDR3 residues: CSVIGGGYGYTF. The DNA for the CDR3 is TGCAGCGTCATTGGAGGGGGGTATGGCTACACCTTC.